This T cell receptor beta chain appears in the sequencing data of a study of T-cell memory formation after mild COVID-19. Whole-study results and caveats: Contracting CD4+ clones sat mainly in CM and EM; CD8+ in EMRA.

TCRdb re-called the 5' RACE reads with MiXCR, one entry per CDR3 protein. The top ten hold around 12% of the sample, which has under 650,000 distinct CDR3 sequences, roughly 17% seen once. A note on this clonotype: The antigen is not known.

V trimming: 5 bases; J trimming: 7 bases; junction bases outside the gene matches: 13. The length of the CDR3 is 17 residues. CDR1 is LGHDT, CDR2 YNNKEL, per germline (reference sequence). The sequence came from an adult woman who had mild COVID-19 (a few samples of this study predate the infection). Cell type and time point are not known. Sequenced: PBMCs or a T cell subset sorted from them (not recorded which). The chain is built from TRBV3-1 and TRBJ2-2; 10 bases are shared with TRBD2. This chain's CDR3 is CASSERGGLINGGELFF. DNA of the CDR3: TGTGCCAGCAGCGAGCGGGGGGGCCTTATTAATGGCGGGGAGCTGTTTTTT.